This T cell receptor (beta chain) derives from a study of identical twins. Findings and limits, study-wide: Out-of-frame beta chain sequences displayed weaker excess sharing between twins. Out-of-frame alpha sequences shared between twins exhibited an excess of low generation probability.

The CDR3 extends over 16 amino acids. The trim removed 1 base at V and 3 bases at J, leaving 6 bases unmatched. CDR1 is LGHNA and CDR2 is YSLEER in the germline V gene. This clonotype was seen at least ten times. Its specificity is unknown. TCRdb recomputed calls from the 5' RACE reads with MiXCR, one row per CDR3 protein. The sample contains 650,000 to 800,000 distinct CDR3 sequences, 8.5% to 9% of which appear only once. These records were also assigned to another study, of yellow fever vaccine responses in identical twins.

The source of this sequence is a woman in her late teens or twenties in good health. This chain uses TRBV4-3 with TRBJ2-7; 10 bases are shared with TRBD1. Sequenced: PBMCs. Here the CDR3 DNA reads TGCGCCAGCAGCCAAGGGGGGGGGACAGGGGTCTACGAGCAGTACTTC. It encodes CASSQGGGTGVYEQYF.